What follows is one T cell receptor beta chain and its context. Generated by immunoSEQ multiplex PCR, the TCRdb table keeps only in-frame clones and is missing some. Among 65,000 to 70,000 clones listed, around 92% were seen once. The sample originates from a study of T cells after somatic rescue of genetic block. CDR1 and CDR2 from the germline V gene are SGHAT and FQNNGV. The V and J ends lost 0 bases and 5 bases, in that order; junction bases with no gene match: 10. This CDR3 has 17 residues. Sequenced input: peripheral blood mononuclear cells (PBMCs). The source of this sequence is a man aged 40-49 years. The genes are TRBV11-2 and TRBJ2-3; 8 bases fit TRBD2. The chain's CDR3 is CASSLDNWREAKDTQYF. For the CDR3, the DNA is TGTGCCAGCAGCTTAGATAATTGGCGGGAGGCTAAAGATACGCAGTATTTT.